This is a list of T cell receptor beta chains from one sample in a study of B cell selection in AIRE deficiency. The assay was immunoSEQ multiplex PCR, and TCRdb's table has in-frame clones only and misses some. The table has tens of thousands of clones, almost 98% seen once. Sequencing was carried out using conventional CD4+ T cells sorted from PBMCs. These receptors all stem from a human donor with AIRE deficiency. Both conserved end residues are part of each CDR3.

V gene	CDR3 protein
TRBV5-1	CASSFGTDGEKLFF
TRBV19	CASSLRTGSYQETQYF
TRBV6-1	CASSDFLKPDGYTF
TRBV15	CATSRDTGVGVAGYTF
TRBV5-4	CASSTRPEGAGGELFF
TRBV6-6	CASSYRQGGYTF
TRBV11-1	CASSLGAAPTLRREQFF
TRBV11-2	CASSSDRGSGANVLTF
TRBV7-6	CASSPGGRTEAFF
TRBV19	CASSIIAAPSYEQYF
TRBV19	CASRGTVGVYNEQFF
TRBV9	CASSVVPTGTAGTIYF
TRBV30	CAWSPQRNTEAFF
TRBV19	CASSTIAGGRYTQYF
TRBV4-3	CASSRRAGDNEQFF
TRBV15	CAISWGFTDTQYF
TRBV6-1	CASSVDRGPGELFF
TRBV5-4	CASSLDRVPYEQYF
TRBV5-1	CASSLEGSTDTQYF
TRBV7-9	CASGPLDRPVRNTEAFF
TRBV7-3	CASSLQTGLAGVGEQFF
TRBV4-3	CASRTSQGTYNEQFF
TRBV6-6	CASSQGADQPQHF
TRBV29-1	CSVEGSPTDTGELFF
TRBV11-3	CASSLEGGLYEQYF
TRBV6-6	CASSSTLNYGYTF
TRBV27	CASSRRGAGVPGELFF
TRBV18	CASSTRDRDYGYTF
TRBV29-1	CSVAEGRYEQFF
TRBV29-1	CSVLRGIRPKQYF
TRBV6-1	CASSEARQATKTAFF
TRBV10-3	CAIRGGAGYGYTF
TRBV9	CASSPTGQGFINEQFF
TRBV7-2	CASSPPRGTTGELFF
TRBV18	CASSPELRDNSPLHF
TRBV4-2	CASSQGIRGTGELFF
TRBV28	CASSLGGGGSQEKLFF
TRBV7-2	CASSFARGTADTQYF
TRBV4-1	CASSQRQGGGLADTYEQYF
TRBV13	CASSLGHEQYF
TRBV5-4	CASSLRSGGNTEAFF
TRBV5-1	CASSLDIAKNIQYF
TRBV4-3	CASSPLGGQGNEKLFF
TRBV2	CASSRMLGGEQFF
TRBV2	CASKNGLYEQYF